These T cell receptor beta chains were read from a single sample in a study of blood T cell repertoires in COVID-19. The data were produced by immunoSEQ multiplex PCR, yet TCRdb's version contains in-frame clones alone and is incomplete. Here the sample spans approximately 100,000 clones, around nine tenths being singletons. The sequenced sample consisted of peripheral blood. The receptors originated from a human donor with acute or convalescent COVID-19. The donor label of this sample is uncertain. CDR3s leave out the opening cysteine and the closing phenylalanine or tryptophan.

TRBJ2-3	TRBV5-1	ASSLIGQDTDTQY
TRBJ2-7	TRBV6-5	ASSQTGNVYEQY
TRBJ2-3	TRBV7-7	ASSFGTSGTDTQY
TRBJ1-4	TRBV28	ASSRGQMGEKLF
TRBJ2-1	TRBV12-3/TRBV12-4	ASSRDTGDEQF
TRBJ1-2	TRBV18	ASSNRPGQGAYGYT
TRBJ2-1	TRBV5-6	ASTTGTGPFPGEQF
TRBJ1-3	TRBV6-2/TRBV6-3	ASSQPGQTSGNTIY
TRBJ1-2	TRBV10-3	AISTQYGYT
TRBJ1-3	TRBV19	ASKGTGVGAGNTIY
TRBJ2-7	TRBV19	ASSIGPTGDEQY
TRBJ2-5	TRBV5-4	ASSLAYRTSGRETQY
TRBJ2-7	TRBV6-5	ASRKIAGGYEQY
TRBJ1-4	TRBV28	ASSRGQGREKLF
TRBJ1-1	TRBV29-1	SGTSSF
TRBJ2-7	TRBV19	ASSEGFTVAAYEQY
TRBJ1-1	TRBV18	ASSLSTGPTEAF
TRBJ1-4	TRBV9	ASSVGTGVGEKLF
TRBJ1-2	TRBV10-3	AISESRGSYGYT